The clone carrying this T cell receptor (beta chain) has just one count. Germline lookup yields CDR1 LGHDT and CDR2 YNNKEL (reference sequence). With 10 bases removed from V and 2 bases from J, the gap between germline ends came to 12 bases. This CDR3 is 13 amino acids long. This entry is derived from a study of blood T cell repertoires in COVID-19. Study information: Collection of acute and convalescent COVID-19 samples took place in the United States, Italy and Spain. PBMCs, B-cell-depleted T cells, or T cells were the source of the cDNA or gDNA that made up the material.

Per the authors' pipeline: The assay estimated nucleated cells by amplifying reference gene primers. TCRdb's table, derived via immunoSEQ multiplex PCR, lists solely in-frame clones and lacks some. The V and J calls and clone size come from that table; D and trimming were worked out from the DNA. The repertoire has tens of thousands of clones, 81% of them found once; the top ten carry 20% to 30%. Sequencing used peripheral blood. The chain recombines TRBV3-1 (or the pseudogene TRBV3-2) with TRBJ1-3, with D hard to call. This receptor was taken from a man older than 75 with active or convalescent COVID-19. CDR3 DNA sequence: TGTGCCACAGAGGGTGGTACTGGAAACACCATATATTTT. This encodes CATEGGTGNTIYF.